This T cell receptor (beta chain) came from a study of T-cell reconstitution after alpha-beta-depleted transplantation in children. Study-wide results and limits: In patients about two months after transplant, alpha-beta T cells reportedly arose from several hundred expanded graft clones. Some patients showed high day-60 TCRbeta diversity, which derived from surviving recipient T cells and thymic progenitors. Among T cells one year after transplant, newly produced cells accounted for most counts and diversity.

This clonotype was counted a few times. The antigen remains unidentified. One end of the junction varies from germline; a read error may be responsible. This CDR3 is 11 amino acids long. The germline V gene encodes CDR1 KGHDR and CDR2 SFDVKD. A TCRbeta library incorporating unique molecular identifiers was prepared. TCRdb called the PCR reads again in MiXCR, with one record for every CDR3 protein. The table lists about 580,000 distinct CDR3 sequences, over 25% of them singletons. The V and J genes are TRBV24-1 and TRBJ2-1; D gene ambiguous. This receptor was identified in a boy under two years old with Wiskott-Aldrich syndrome, due to receive a stem cell transplant. The sequencing used PBMCs, collected before TCRalphabeta/CD19-depleted stem cell transplant. CDR3 amino acids: CATSIPYRRIF. Here the CDR3 DNA reads TGTGCCACCAGTATTCCTTACCGAAGGATCTTC.